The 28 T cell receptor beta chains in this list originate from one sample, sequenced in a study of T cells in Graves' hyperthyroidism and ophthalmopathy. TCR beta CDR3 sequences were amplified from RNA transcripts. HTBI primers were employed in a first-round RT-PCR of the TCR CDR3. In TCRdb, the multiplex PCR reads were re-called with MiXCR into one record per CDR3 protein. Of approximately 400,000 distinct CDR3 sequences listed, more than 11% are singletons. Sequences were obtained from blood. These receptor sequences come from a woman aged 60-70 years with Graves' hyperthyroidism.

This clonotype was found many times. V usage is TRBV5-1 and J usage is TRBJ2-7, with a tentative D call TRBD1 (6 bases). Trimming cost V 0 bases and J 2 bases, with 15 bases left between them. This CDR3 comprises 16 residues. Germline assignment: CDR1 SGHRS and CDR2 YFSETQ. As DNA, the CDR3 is TGCGCCAGCAGCTTGGCCGGACAGTCCATCCCCTACGAGCAGTACTTC. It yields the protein CASSLAGQSIPYEQYF.

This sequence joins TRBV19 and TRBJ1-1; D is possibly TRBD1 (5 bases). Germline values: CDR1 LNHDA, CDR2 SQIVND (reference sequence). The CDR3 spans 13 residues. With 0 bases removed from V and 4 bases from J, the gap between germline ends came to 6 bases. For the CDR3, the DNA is TGTGCCAGTAGTATAGATGGGGGCACTGAAGCTTTCTTT. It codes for CASSIDGGTEAFF.

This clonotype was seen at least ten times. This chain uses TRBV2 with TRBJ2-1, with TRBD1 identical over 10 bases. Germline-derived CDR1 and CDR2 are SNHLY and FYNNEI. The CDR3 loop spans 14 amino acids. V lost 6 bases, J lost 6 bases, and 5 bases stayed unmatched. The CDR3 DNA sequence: TGTGCCAGCAGCGGGACAGGGGCGGGCAATGAGCAGTTCTTC. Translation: CASSGTGAGNEQFF.

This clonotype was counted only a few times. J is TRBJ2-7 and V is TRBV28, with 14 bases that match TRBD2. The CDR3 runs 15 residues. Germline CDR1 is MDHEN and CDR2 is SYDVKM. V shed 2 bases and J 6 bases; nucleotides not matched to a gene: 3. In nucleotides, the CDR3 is TGTGCCAGCAGTTTAAAGACTAGCGGGAGGGCCGAGCAGTACTTC. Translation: CASSLKTSGRAEQYF.

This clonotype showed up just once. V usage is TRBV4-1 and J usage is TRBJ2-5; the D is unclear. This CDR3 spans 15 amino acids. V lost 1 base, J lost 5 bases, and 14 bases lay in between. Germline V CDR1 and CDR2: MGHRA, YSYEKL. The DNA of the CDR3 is TGCGCCAGCAGCCAAGGTTCGGCTGGGCACGAGACCCAGTACTTC. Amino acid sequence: CASSQGSAGHETQYF.

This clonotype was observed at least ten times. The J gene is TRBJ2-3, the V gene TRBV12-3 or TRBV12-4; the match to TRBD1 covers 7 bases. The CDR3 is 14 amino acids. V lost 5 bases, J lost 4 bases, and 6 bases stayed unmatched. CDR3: CASSQGERSDTQYF. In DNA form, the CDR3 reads TGTGCCAGCAGTCAGGGGGAACGATCAGATACGCAGTATTTT.

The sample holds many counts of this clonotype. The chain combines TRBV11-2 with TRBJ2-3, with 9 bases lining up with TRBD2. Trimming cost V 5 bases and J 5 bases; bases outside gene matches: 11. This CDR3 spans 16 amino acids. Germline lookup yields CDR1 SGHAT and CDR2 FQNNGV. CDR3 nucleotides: TGTGCCAGCAGCGGGAACGGACTAGCGAGTGTAGATACGCAGTATTTT. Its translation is CASSGNGLASVDTQYF.

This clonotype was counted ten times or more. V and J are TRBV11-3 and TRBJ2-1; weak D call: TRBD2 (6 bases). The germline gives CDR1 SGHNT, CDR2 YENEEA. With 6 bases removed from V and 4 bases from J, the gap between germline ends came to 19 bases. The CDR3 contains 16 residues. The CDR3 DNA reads TGTGCCAGCAGTTGGGGGGTCCGGGCCGAATACAATGAGCAGTTCTTC. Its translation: CASSWGVRAEYNEQFF.

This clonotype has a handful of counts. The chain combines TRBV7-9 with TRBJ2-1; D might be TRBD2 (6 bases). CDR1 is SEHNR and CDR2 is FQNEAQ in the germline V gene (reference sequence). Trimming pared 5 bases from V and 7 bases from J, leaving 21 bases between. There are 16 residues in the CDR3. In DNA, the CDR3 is TGTGCCAGCAGCCCGCGGCAGCTGCGGGCGGGGAATGAGCAGTTCTTC. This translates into CASSPRQLRAGNEQFF.

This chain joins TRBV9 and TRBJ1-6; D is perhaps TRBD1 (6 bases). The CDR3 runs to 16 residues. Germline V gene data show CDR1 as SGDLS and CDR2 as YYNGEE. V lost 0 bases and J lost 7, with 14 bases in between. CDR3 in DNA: TGTGCCAGCAGCGTAGATGAGGGGGGAGCCAATTCACCCCTCCACTTT. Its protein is CASSVDEGGANSPLHF.

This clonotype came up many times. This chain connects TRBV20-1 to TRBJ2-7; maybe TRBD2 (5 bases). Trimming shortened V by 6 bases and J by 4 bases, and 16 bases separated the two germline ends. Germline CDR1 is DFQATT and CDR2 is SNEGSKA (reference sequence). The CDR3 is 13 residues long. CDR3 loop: CSAMRAGRYEQYF. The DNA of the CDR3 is TGCAGTGCCATGAGGGCGGGTAGGTACGAGCAGTACTTC.

CDR3 DNA sequence: TGTGCCATCACCAGGGACCCCAACACCGGGGAGCTGTTTTTT. It codes for CAITRDPNTGELFF. V gene TRBV10-3 combines with J gene TRBJ2-2; TRBD1 or TRBD2 may be the D gene (5 bases each). Germline CDR1 reads ENHRY; CDR2 reads SYGVKD. V shed 7 bases and J shed 2 bases, with 11 bases lying between them. This CDR3 has 14 residues.

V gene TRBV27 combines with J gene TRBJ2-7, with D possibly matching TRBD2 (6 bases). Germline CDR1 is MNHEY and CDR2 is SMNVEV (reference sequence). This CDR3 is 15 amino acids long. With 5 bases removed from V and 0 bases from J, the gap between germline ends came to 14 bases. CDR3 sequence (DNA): TGTGCCAGCAGTCCCCGGGGGAAGGGCTCCTACGAGCAGTACTTC. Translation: CASSPRGKGSYEQYF.

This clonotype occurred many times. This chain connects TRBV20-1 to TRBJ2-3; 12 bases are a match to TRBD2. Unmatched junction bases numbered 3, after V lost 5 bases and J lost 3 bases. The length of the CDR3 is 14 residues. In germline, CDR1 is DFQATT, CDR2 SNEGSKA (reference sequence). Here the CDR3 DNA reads TGCAGTGCTGCGACTAGCGGGAGTACAGATACGCAGTATTTT. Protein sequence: CSAATSGSTDTQYF.

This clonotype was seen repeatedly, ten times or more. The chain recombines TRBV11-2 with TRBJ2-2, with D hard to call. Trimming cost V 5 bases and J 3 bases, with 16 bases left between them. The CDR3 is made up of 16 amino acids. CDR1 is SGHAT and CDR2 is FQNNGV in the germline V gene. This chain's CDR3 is CASSPLRGSDTGELFF. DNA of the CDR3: TGTGCCAGCAGCCCCCTTCGTGGGTCGGACACCGGGGAGCTGTTTTTT.

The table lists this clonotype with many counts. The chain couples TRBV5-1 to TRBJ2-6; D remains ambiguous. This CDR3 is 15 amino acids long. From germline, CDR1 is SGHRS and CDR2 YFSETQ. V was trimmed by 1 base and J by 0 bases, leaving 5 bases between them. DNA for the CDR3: TGCGCCAGCAGCTTGTGGGGCTCTGGGGCCAACGTCCTGACTTTC. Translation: CASSLWGSGANVLTF.

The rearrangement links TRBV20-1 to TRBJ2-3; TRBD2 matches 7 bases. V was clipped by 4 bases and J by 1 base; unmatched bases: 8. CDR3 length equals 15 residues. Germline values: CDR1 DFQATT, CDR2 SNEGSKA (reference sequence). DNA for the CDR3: TGCAGTGCTACCAAACAGCGGGGCCGCACAGATACGCAGTATTTT. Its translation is CSATKQRGRTDTQYF.

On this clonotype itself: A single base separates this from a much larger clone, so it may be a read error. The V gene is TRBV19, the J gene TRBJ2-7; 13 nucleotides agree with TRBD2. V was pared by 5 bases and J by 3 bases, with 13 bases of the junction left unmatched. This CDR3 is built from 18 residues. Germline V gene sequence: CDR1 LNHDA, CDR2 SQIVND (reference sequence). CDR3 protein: CASSWRRLGLAGSYEQYF. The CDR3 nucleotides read TGTGCCAGTAGTTGGAGACGTTTGGGACTAGCGGGGAGCTACGAGCAGTACTTC.

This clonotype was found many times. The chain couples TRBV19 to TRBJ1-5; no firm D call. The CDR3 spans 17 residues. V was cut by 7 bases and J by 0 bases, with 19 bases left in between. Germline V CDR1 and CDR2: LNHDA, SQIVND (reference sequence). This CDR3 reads CASNGPRADVSNQPQHF. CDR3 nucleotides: TGTGCCAGTAATGGACCCCGGGCAGATGTTAGCAATCAGCCCCAGCATTTT.

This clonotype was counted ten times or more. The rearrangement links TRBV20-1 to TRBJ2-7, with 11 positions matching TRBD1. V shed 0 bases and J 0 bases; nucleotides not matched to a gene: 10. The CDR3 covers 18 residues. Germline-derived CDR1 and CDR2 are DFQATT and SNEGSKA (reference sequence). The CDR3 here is CSARDRRTGTGGSYEQYF. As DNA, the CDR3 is TGCAGTGCTAGAGATCGACGAACCGGGACAGGGGGCTCCTACGAGCAGTACTTC.

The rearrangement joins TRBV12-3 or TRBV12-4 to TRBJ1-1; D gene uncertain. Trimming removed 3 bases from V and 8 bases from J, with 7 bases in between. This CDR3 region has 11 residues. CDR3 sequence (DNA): TGTGCCAGCAGTTTGCGGAGCGAAGCTTTCTTT. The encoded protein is CASSLRSEAFF.

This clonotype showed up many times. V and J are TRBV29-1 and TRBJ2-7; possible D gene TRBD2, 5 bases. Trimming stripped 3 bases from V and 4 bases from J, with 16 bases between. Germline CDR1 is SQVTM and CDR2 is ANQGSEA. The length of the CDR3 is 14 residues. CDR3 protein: CSVDSGIKGYEQYF. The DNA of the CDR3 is TGCAGCGTTGATTCGGGGATTAAGGGTTACGAGCAGTACTTC.

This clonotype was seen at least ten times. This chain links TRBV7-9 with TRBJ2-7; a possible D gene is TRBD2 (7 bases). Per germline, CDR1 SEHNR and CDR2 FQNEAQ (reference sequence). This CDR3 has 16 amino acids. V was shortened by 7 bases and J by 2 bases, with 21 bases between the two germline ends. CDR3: CASTVGGGSRAYEQYF. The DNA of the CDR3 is TGTGCCAGCACCGTAGGGGGGGGTTCCAGAGCCTACGAGCAGTACTTC.

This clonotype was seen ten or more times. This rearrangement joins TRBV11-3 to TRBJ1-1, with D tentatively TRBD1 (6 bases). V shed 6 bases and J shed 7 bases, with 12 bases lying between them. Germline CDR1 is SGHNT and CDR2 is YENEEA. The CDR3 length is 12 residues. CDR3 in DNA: TGTGCCAGCAGTTGGGGGCTCGGTGAAGCTTTCTTT. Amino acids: CASSWGLGEAFF.

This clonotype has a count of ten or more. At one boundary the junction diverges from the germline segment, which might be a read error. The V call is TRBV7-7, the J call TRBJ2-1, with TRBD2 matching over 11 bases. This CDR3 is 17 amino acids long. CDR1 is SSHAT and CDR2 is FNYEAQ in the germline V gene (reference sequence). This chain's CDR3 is CASSLEVSASGRNEQFF. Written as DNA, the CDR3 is TGTGCTAGCAGCTTAGAGGTTTCGGCTAGCGGGAGGAATGAGCAGTTCTTC.

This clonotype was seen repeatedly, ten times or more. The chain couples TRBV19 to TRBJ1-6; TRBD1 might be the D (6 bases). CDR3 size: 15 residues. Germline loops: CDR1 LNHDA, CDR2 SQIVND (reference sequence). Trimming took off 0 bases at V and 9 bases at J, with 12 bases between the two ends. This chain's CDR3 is CASSIDHGGGSPLHF. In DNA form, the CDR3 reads TGTGCCAGTAGTATAGATCATGGAGGGGGTTCACCCCTCCACTTT.

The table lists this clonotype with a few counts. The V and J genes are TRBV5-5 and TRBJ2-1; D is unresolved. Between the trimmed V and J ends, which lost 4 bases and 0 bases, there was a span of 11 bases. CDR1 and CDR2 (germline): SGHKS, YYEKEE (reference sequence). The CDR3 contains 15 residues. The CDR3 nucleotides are TGTGCCAGCAGCCCCGCTGCAAGCTCCTACAATGAGCAGTTCTTC. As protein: CASSPAASSYNEQFF.

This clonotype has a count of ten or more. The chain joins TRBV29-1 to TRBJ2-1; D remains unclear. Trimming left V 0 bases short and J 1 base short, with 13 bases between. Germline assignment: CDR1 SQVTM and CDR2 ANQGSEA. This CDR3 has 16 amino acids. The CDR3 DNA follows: TGCAGCGTTGAAGATCGCGCCGGGTATTCCTACAATGAGCAGTTCTTC. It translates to CSVEDRAGYSYNEQFF.